The 9 T cell receptor beta chains given below trace back to one sample, sequenced in a study of T cell responses to AZD1222 COVID-19 vaccine. Produced via immunoSEQ multiplex PCR; TCRdb's table is partial and in-frame only. The table lists around 200,000 clones, approximately 91% of them singletons. The material sequenced was peripheral blood, taken on day 0 of AZD1222 vaccination. The receptors originated from an adult in good health.

The CDR3 DNA sequence: TGTGCCAGCAGCTCACTTAGCACAGATACGCAGTATTTT. Its protein is CASSSLSTDTQYF. This chain links TRBV6-5 with TRBJ2-3, with no clear D. This CDR3 contains 13 residues. Trimming took off 6 bases at V and 0 bases at J, with 7 bases between the two ends. Germline V lookup: CDR1 MNHEY, CDR2 SVGAGI.

The rearrangement uses TRBV5-6 and TRBJ2-7; the match to TRBD1 covers 7 bases. Looked up from germline, CDR1 is SGHDT and CDR2 is YYEEEE. With V trimmed by 0 bases and J by 3 bases, 6 bases remained unmatched. The CDR3 has 15 residues. The CDR3 here is CASSLEAGGGYEQYF. CDR3 nucleotides: TGTGCCAGCAGCTTGGAGGCAGGGGGTGGCTACGAGCAGTACTTC.

A single count supports this clone. The chain links TRBV28 to TRBJ1-1; unclear D gene. The V gene's germline CDR1 is MDHEN and CDR2 SYDVKM. This CDR3 contains 14 residues. V was clipped by 2 bases and J by 1 base, with 8 bases between them. CDR3 DNA sequence: TGTGCCAGCAGTTTAAGGGTCCGGAACACTGAAGCTTTCTTT. Amino acids: CASSLRVRNTEAFF.

This sequence joins TRBV3-1 (or the pseudogene TRBV3-2) and TRBJ2-1, with 13 bases fitting TRBD2. The CDR3 is made up of 16 amino acids. Germline V gene lookup returns CDR1 LGHDT and CDR2 YNNKEL (reference sequence). V lost 2 bases to trimming and J lost 7 bases; unmatched junction nucleotides: 5. The CDR3 here is CASSQPGLAGINEQFF. CDR3 nucleotide sequence: TGTGCCAGCAGCCAACCGGGACTAGCGGGGATAAATGAGCAGTTCTTC.

The chain uses TRBV6-2 or TRBV6-3 and TRBJ2-5; either TRBD1 or TRBD2 may supply D (5 bases each). CDR1 and CDR2 (germline): MNHEY, SVGEGT. This CDR3 has 12 amino acids. V was shortened by 5 bases and J by 5 bases, with 9 bases between the two germline ends. The CDR3 reads CASSRGQETQYF. The CDR3 DNA is TGTGCCAGCAGTCGGGGCCAGGAGACCCAGTACTTC.

The CDR3 nucleotides read TGTGCCAGCAGCCTAGGGGATTTTCGGGAGGGCCCCTACGAGCAGTACTTC. Translated: CASSLGDFREGPYEQYF. The chain uses TRBV7-3 and TRBJ2-7, with 8 bases fitting TRBD2. Per the germline V gene, CDR1 is SGHTA and CDR2 is FQGTGA. V lost 5 bases, J lost 2 bases, and 14 bases stayed unmatched. The CDR3 has 17 residues. Variable domain in full (rest from reference TRBV7-3 and TRBJ2-7): GAGVSQTPSNKVTEKGKYVELRCDPISGHTALYWYRQSLGQGPEFLIYFQGTGAADDSGLPNDRFFAVRPEGSVSTLKIQRTERGDSAVYLCASSLGDFREGPYEQYFGPGTRLTVT.

This clone appeared once. This sequence joins TRBV7-2 and TRBJ1-2; 9 bases are a match to TRBD1. Unmatched junction bases numbered 8, after V lost 5 bases and J lost 4 bases. Germline values: CDR1 SGHTA, CDR2 FQGNSA. The CDR3 is 15 amino acids. The chain's CDR3 is CASSQTGQGGYGYTF. CDR3 in DNA: TGTGCCAGCAGCCAGACGGGACAGGGTGGCTATGGCTACACCTTC.

The chain combines TRBV5-4 with TRBJ2-1; D could derive from TRBD1 or TRBD2 (6 bases each). Looked up from germline, CDR1 is SGHNT and CDR2 is YYREEE (reference sequence). V was clipped by 5 bases and J by 4 bases, with 19 bases between them. This CDR3 is built from 16 residues. The CDR3 nucleotides read TGTGCCAGCAGGGCCGGCGGGACTCAGGGGTACAATGAGCAGTTCTTC. This gives the protein CASRAGGTQGYNEQFF. The entire variable domain, with the rest obtained from reference TRBV5-4 and TRBJ2-1, is as follows: ETGVTQSPTHLIKTRGQQVTLRCSSQSGHNTVSWYQQALGQGPQFIFQYYREEENGRGNFPPRFSGLQFPNYSSELNVNALELDDSALYLCASRAGGTQGYNEQFFGPGTRLTVL.

J is TRBJ2-5 and V is TRBV7-9; D is undetermined. The CDR3 runs 15 residues. CDR1 is SEHNR and CDR2 is FQNEAQ in the germline V gene (reference sequence). Trimming took 2 bases from V and 1 from J, leaving 11 bases between them. The CDR3 region has the DNA TGTGCCAGCAGCTTATTGAAGGGTCCCCAAGAGACCCAGTACTTC. This encodes CASSLLKGPQETQYF.